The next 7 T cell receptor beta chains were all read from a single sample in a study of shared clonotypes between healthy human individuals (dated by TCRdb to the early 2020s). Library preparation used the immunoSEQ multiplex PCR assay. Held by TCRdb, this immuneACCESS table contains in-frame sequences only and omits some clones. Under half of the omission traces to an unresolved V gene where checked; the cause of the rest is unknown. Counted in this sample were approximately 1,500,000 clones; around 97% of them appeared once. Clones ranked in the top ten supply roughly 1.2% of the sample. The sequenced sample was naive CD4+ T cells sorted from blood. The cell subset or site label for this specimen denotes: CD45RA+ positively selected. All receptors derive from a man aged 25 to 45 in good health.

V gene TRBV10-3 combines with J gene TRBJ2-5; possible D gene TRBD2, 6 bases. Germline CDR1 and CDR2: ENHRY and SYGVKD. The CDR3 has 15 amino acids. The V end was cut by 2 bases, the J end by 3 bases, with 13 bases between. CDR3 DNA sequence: TGTGCCATCAGTGAGGGGGACGGACTAAAAGAGACCCAGTACTTC. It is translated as CAISEGDGLKETQYF.

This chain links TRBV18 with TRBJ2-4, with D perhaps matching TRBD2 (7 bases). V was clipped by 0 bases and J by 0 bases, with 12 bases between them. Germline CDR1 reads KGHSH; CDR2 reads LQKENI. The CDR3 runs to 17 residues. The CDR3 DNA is TGTGCCAGCTCACCACCGGGGAGGGGGGAAGCCAAAAACATTCAGTACTTC. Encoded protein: CASSPPGRGEAKNIQYF.

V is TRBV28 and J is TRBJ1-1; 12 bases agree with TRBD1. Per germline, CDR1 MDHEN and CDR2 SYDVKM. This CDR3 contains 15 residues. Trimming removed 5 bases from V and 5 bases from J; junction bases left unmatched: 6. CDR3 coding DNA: TGTGCCAGCAGTCCCCCGGGACAGGGGGCGACTGAAGCTTTCTTT. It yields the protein CASSPPGQGATEAFF.

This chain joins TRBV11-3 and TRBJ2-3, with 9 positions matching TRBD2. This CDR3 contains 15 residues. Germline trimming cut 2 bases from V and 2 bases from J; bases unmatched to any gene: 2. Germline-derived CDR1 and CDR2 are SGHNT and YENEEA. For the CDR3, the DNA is TGTGCCAGCAGCTTAACTAGCGGGCACACAGATACGCAGTATTTT. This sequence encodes CASSLTSGHTDTQYF.

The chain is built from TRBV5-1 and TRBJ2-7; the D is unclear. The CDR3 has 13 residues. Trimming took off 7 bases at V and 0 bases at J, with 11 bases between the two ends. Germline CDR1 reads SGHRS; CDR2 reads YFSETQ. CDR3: CASQELPSYEQYF. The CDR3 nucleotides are TGCGCCAGCCAAGAGCTACCCTCCTACGAGCAGTACTTC.

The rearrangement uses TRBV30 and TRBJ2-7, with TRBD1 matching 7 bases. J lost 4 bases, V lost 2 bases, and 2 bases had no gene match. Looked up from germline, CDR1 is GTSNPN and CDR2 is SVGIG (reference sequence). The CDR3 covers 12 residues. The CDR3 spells CAWSMGQYEQYF. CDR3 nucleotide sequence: TGTGCCTGGAGTATGGGACAGTACGAGCAGTACTTC.

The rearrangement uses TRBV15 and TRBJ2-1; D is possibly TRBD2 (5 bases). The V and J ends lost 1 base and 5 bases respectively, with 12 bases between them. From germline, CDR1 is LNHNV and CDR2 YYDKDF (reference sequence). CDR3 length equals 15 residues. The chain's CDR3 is CATSRVGPGNNEQFF. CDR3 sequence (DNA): TGTGCCACCAGCAGAGTTGGACCGGGGAACAATGAGCAGTTCTTC.